This T cell receptor beta chain was documented in a study of shared clonotypes between healthy human individuals. Overall study context: In total, the donors were a couple of women and a few men aged 18 to 49.

Sequencing was performed with immunoSEQ multiplex PCR; in TCRdb, only in-frame clones are kept and a portion is missing. Among about 2.1 million clones listed, roughly 95% were seen once. The germline CDR1 and CDR2 sequences are MNHNY and SVGAGI (reference sequence). The CDR3 runs 14 residues. The V end lost 5 bases, the J end lost 1 base, and 12 bases lay between the germline ends. Naive CD8 cells, CD45RO-negative and positively selected for CCR7, excluded terminally differentiated effector memory CD45RA+ cells. Only Caucasian adults living in Nashville, Tennessee made up the donor group. Remarks on this clone: Its antigen is undetermined.

Points from the study as a whole: When naive CD4 clonotypes were compared across several donors, about 4.8% were shared. Represented genetic and exposure-history diversity was restricted by having few donors.

The sequence came from a man between 18 and 35 years old in good health. Some clones in this sample may be carry-over from other donors' samples. The chain joins TRBV6-6 to TRBJ2-7; weak D call: TRBD1 (6 bases). The specimen was naive CD8+ T cells from PBMCs. The DNA of the CDR3 is TGTGCCAGCAGTGCGACAGGAATTTCCTACGAGCAGTACTTC. Amino acid sequence: CASSATGISYEQYF.